The entry below describes one T cell receptor (beta chain). What it binds is unknown. Every TCR library drew on 3500 ng of total RNA. A 6-nucleotide sample barcode was carried by the UMIs, which template switching added. TCRdb reprocessed the 5' RACE reads and reports one entry per CDR3 protein, with no DNA. The repertoire table contains just over 300,000 distinct CDR3 sequences. Whole-blood total RNA was extracted without T cell sorting. The sample is drawn from a study of monozygotic twins with inflammatory bowel disease. Overall study results and limits: Treatment differences in immunosuppression may have added variability to the repertoires of patients.

The sample comprised blood. The source of this sequence is a human donor with ulcerative colitis or Crohn's disease, or a healthy co-twin of an affected twin (not recorded which).

The CDR3 spells CSAKNPSGRGETQYF. The chain has TRBV20-1 and TRBJ2-5; TCRdb indicates TRBD2, and absent DNA this call remains unverified. Germline CDR1 and CDR2: DFQATT and SNEGSKA (reference sequence). This CDR3 comprises 15 residues.